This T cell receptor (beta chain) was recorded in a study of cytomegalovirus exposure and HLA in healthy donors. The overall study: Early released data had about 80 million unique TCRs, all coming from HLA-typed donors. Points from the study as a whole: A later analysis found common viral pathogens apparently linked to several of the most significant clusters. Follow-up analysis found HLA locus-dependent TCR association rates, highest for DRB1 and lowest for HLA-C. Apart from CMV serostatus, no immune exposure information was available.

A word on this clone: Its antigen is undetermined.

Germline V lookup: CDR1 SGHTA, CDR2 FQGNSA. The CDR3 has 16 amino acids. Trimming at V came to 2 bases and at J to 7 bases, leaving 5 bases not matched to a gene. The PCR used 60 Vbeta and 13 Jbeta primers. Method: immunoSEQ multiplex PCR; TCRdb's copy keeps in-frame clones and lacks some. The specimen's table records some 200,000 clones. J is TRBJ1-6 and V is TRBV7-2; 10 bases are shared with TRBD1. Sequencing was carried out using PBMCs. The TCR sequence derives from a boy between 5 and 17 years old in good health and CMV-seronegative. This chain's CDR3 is CASSLRWGQGNSPLHF. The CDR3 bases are TGTGCCAGCAGCTTACGTTGGGGACAGGGGAATTCACCCCTCCACTTT.